In this sample, the clone carrying this TCR beta chain turned up many times. Its antigen is currently unknown. Via MiXCR, TCRdb re-called the RACE reads, giving one row per CDR3 protein. The table has approximately 400,000 distinct CDR3 sequences, approximately 5.1% seen once. Indicated time point: pre-sensitization, week 0. Treatment specified: therapeutic diphenylcyclopropenone sensitization with weekly scalp DPC. These data are taken from a study of human T cells and chemical hapten exposure. In the study overall: From small differences in pooled library volume came most of the variation in per-sample TCR yields.

Whole-study results and caveats: Relative to control repertoires, expanded TCRs gave rise to significantly more large CDR3 similarity clusters.

Germline values: CDR1 DFQATT, CDR2 SNEGSKA (reference sequence). The CDR3 covers 12 residues. The V and J ends lost 0 bases and 6 bases respectively, with 9 bases between them. This TCR was sampled from a woman aged 50 to 65 with alopecia areata. Some clones in this sample may be carry-over from other donors' samples. The sample in question was whole blood, obtained in connection with sensitization to the hapten diphenylcyclopropenone (DPC). This chain uses TRBV20-1 with TRBJ2-7; D perhaps matches TRBD2 (6 bases). CDR3 nucleotide sequence: TGCAGTGCTAGAGAAGGCGGGATCGAGCAGTACTTC. Its translation: CSAREGGIEQYF.